These 13 T cell receptor beta chains were all obtained from the same sample, sequenced in a study of T cells after yellow fever vaccination. One entry per CDR3 protein results from TCRdb running MiXCR on the 5' RACE reads. This table has approximately 61,000 distinct CDR3 sequences, around 6.5% appearing once. This specimen consisted of CD8+ T cells sorted from PBMCs, obtained on the day of the first yellow fever vaccination. Receptors originate from a man between 18 and 35 years old who received the YFV17D yellow fever vaccine.

In this sample, this clonotype turned up many times. The chain recombines TRBV6-1 with TRBJ2-3, with a tentative D call TRBD2 (5 bases). Trimming removed 4 bases at V and 3 bases at J, with 11 bases between. This CDR3 spans 14 amino acids. Germline V gene lookup returns CDR1 MNHNS and CDR2 SASEGT. This chain's CDR3 is CASSGLGLTDTQYF. CDR3 sequence (DNA): TGTGCCAGCAGTGGCCTCGGACTGACAGATACGCAGTATTTT.

This sequence joins TRBV4-3 and TRBJ2-5; D is possibly TRBD1 or TRBD2 (6 bases each). The germline V and J ends were trimmed by 4 bases and 4 bases, with 22 bases remaining between them. The CDR3 loop spans 17 amino acids. Germline CDR1 LGHNA, CDR2 YSLEER. CDR3 DNA: TGCGCCAGCAGCCCCAGTATCGGAGGGGGTGGGGGAGAGACCCAGTACTTC. Protein sequence: CASSPSIGGGGGETQYF.

V gene TRBV7-2 combines with J gene TRBJ1-1, with TRBD1 matching 7 bases. With 5 bases clipped from V and 2 bases from J, the junction kept 11 bases outside the gene matches. The length of the CDR3 is 16 residues. Germline values: CDR1 SGHTA, CDR2 FQGNSA. The CDR3 DNA is TGTGCCAGCAGCCCAGACAGGGCCTCTGCTAACACTGAAGCTTTCTTT. It encodes CASSPDRASANTEAFF.

In this sample, this clonotype turned up many times. This chain connects TRBV6-4 to TRBJ2-2, with TRBD2 as a possible D gene (5 bases). Trimming left V 0 bases short and J 1 base short, with 6 bases between. CDR1 is MRHNA and CDR2 is SNTAGT in the germline V gene. The CDR3 length is 15 residues. CDR3 in DNA: TGTGCCAGCAGTGACTCGGCGGGGAACACCGGGGAGCTGTTTTTT. This gives the protein CASSDSAGNTGELFF.

This clonotype was counted at least ten times. The rearrangement joins TRBV24-1 to TRBJ2-1; TRBD2 matches 7 bases. The CDR3 covers 15 residues. V was pared by 4 bases and J by 1 base, with 3 bases of the junction left unmatched. CDR1 is KGHDR, CDR2 SFDVKD, per germline. In DNA form, the CDR3 reads TGTGCCACCAGTGACCGGGGACTATCCTACAATGAGCAGTTCTTC. Its protein is CATSDRGLSYNEQFF.

This clonotype occurred many times. This sequence joins TRBV20-1 and TRBJ2-5; perhaps TRBD1 as D (7 bases). Germline V CDR1 and CDR2: DFQATT, SNEGSKA (reference sequence). The CDR3 is 14 residues long. Trimming stripped 4 bases from V and 3 bases from J, with 15 bases between. The CDR3 region is CSAMDRTGEETQYF. The CDR3 DNA sequence: TGCAGTGCTATGGACAGGACGGGGGAAGAGACCCAGTACTTC.

This chain uses TRBV19 with TRBJ2-7; perhaps D is TRBD1 or TRBD2 (5 bases each). V shed 4 bases and J shed 7 bases, with 17 bases lying between them. CDR1 and CDR2 from the germline V gene are LNHDA and SQIVND (reference sequence). The CDR3 consists of 14 residues. CDR3 bases: TGTGCCAGTAGTACAACCGGGACGCCCTGGGAGCAGTACTTC. Translated: CASSTTGTPWEQYF.

This clonotype was seen ten or more times. This chain's CDR3 is CASSSLSTGYEQYF. CDR3 nucleotide sequence: TGCGCCAGCAGCTCCCTCTCGACAGGCTACGAGCAGTACTTC. J is TRBJ2-7 and V is TRBV5-1; D perhaps matches TRBD1 (6 bases). The CDR3 runs to 14 residues. V lost 3 bases and J 3 bases, leaving 13 bases between the germline ends. Germline CDR1 and CDR2: SGHRS and YFSETQ.

This clonotype was observed at least ten times. The chain couples TRBV6-2 or TRBV6-3 to TRBJ2-7; D unclear. CDR1 and CDR2 from the germline V gene are MNHEY and SVGEGT. Trimming removed 5 bases at V and 0 bases at J, with 8 bases between. The CDR3 consists of 13 residues. The CDR3 DNA follows: TGTGCCAGCAGTGTCCTCAGCTCCTACGAGCAGTACGTC. Amino acid sequence: CASSVLSSYEQYV.

This clonotype was observed many times. The chain has TRBV7-9 and TRBJ1-6; weak D call: TRBD1 (5 bases). The V gene lost 1 base and the J gene lost 8 bases, with 9 bases spanning the gap. The CDR3 covers 14 residues. Germline values: CDR1 SEHNR, CDR2 FQNEAQ (reference sequence). This CDR3 reads CASSLEDTDSPLHF. In nucleotides, the CDR3 is TGTGCCAGCAGCTTAGAGGACACGGATTCACCCCTCCACTTT.

This clonotype showed up many times. This chain uses TRBV20-1 with TRBJ2-7; no clear D gene. V lost 0 bases and J lost 3, with 15 bases in between. Germline V gene lookup returns CDR1 DFQATT and CDR2 SNEGSKA (reference sequence). CDR3 length: 15 amino acids. The CDR3 region is CSARDGSQALYEQYF. The CDR3 DNA follows: TGCAGTGCTAGAGATGGGTCCCAGGCCCTCTACGAGCAGTACTTC.

The V call is TRBV7-9, the J call TRBJ1-1, with a tentative D call TRBD1 (5 bases). The CDR3 runs to 15 residues. CDR1 is SEHNR, CDR2 FQNEAQ, per germline (reference sequence). Trimming shortened V by 0 bases and J by 3 bases, and 11 bases separated the two germline ends. CDR3 DNA sequence: TGTGCCAGCAGCTTAGCGCAGGGTGTGGACACTGAAGCTTTCTTT. Encoded protein: CASSLAQGVDTEAFF.

The V call is TRBV7-9, the J call TRBJ2-7; a weak D match, TRBD1 (6 bases). V was clipped by 5 bases and J by 2 bases, with 19 bases between them. CDR3 size: 16 residues. Germline V gene lookup returns CDR1 SEHNR and CDR2 FQNEAQ (reference sequence). The DNA for the CDR3 is TGTGCCAGCAGCCCCCCCAGGGGCCGTAGTACCTACGAGCAGTACTTC. As protein: CASSPPRGRSTYEQYF.